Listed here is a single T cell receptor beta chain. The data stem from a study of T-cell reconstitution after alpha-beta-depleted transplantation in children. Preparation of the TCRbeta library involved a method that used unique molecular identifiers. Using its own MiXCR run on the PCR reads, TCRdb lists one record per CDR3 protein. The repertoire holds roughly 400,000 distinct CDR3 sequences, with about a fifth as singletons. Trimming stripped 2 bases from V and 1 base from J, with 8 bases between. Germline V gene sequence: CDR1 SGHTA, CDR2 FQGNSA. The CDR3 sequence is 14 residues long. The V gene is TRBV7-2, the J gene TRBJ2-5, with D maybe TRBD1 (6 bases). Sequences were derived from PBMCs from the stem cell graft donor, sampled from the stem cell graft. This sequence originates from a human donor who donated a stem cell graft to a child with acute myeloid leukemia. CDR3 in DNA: TGTGCCAGCAGCTTACAACAGGGCCAAGAGACCCAGTACTTC. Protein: CASSLQQGQETQYF.